These 7 T cell receptor beta chains came from one sample sequenced in a study of shared clonotypes between healthy human individuals. Measured with immunoSEQ multiplex PCR; TCRdb has only the in-frame clones, and not every one. The data show more than 2,000,000 clones, with more than 80% seen just once and 0.35% to 0.5% held by the top ten. Sequenced input: naive CD4+ T cells from PBMCs. This sample's subset: CD45RA+ positively selected. The source is a man aged 18 to 30 in good health. Some clones in this sample may be carry-over from other donors' samples.

On this clone: This same CDR3 is encoded by further DNA sequences in the sample. J is TRBJ2-5 and V is TRBV5-1; 9 bases align to TRBD1. Germline CDR1 is SGHRS and CDR2 is YFSETQ. The CDR3 has 14 residues. V lost 4 bases and J lost 5; bases outside the gene matches: 6. The CDR3 protein is CASSEGQGGETQYF. DNA of the CDR3: TGCGCCAGCAGCGAGGGACAGGGCGGCGAGACCCAGTACTTC.

The rearrangement joins TRBV18 to TRBJ1-1; the D gene is possibly TRBD1 (6 bases). V dropped 2 bases and J dropped 7 bases, with 14 bases sitting between them. From germline, CDR1 is KGHSH and CDR2 LQKENI. The CDR3 consists of 14 residues. The CDR3 DNA reads as TGTGCCAGCTCACCAAATGGGGGCGCAAATGAAGCTTTCTTT. Residues: CASSPNGGANEAFF.

The gene calls are TRBV7-8 and TRBJ2-7, with a possible D match to TRBD2 (5 bases). The germline CDR1 and CDR2 sequences are SGHVS and FQNEAQ. CDR3 length equals 13 residues. V lost 1 base to trimming and J lost 3 bases, with 7 bases between them. CDR3 loop: CASSLVTNYEQYF. In nucleotides, the CDR3 is TGTGCCAGCAGCTTAGTGACTAACTACGAGCAGTACTTC.

The chain carries TRBV6-1 and TRBJ2-7, with 7 bases lining up with TRBD1. CDR1 MNHNS and CDR2 SASEGT come from the germline V gene. Germline trimming cut 2 bases from V and 3 bases from J; bases unmatched to any gene: 4. This CDR3 is 14 amino acids long. CDR3 DNA sequence: TGTGCCAGCAGTGAAAGGGGACAGCTCTACGAGCAGTACTTC. Amino acids: CASSERGQLYEQYF.

The rearrangement joins TRBV7-2 to TRBJ2-4, with TRBD2 matching over 9 bases. CDR1 and CDR2 from the germline V gene are SGHTA and FQGNSA. The CDR3 contains 18 residues. The J segment lost 2 bases and the V segment lost 4 bases, leaving 12 bases of the junction unmatched. The CDR3 sequence: CASSSSKGREGTKNIQYF. The CDR3 bases are TGTGCCAGCAGCTCATCAAAGGGGCGGGAGGGAACCAAAAACATTCAGTACTTC.

The chain employs TRBV28 and TRBJ2-7; a weak D match, TRBD2 (5 bases). V gave up 4 bases and J gave up 3 bases, with 16 bases separating them. In germline, CDR1 is MDHEN, CDR2 SYDVKM. The CDR3 is 15 amino acids. CDR3 sequence: CASSSPSQGGYEQYF. CDR3 nucleotides: TGTGCCAGCAGTTCGCCCAGCCAAGGAGGCTACGAGCAGTACTTC.

The rearrangement joins TRBV5-1 to TRBJ1-1, with unresolved D. This CDR3 region has 14 residues. Trimming pared 0 bases from V and 9 bases from J, leaving 15 bases between. Per the germline V gene, CDR1 is SGHRS and CDR2 is YFSETQ. In nucleotides, the CDR3 is TGCGCCAGCAGCTTGGAGCTAGGGCAGAGTAAAGCTTTCTTT. Translation gives CASSLELGQSKAFF.